The present TCR beta chain was sequenced within a study of regulatory T cells in long-lasting Graves disease. Whole-study findings and limits: The study found TRBV28, TRBJ1-2 and TRBJ2-5 favored in persistent disease.

This clonotype was seen at least ten times. Its matching antigen is unknown. Time point described: persistent/refractory GD, antithyroid drugs over 5 years with positive TRAb. Researchers made the TCR library from RNA that was extracted from PBMCs. To make TCR beta libraries, researchers used iRepertoire HTBI primers and Arm-PCR of CDR3 regions. TCRdb itself ran the multiplex PCR reads through MiXCR, one entry per CDR3 protein. The sample has about 290,000 distinct CDR3 sequences; more than 20% are singletons. The ends were cut back, 6 bases at V and 8 bases at J, with 25 bases in the middle. Germline V lookup: CDR1 SQVTM, CDR2 ANQGSEA. CDR3 length equals 15 residues.

The origin of this receptor is a female donor with Graves disease. This sequence joins TRBV29-1 and TRBJ1-2; D remains unclear. The sequencing here drew on peripheral blood mononuclear cells (PBMCs), taken when the disease was refractory, from a patient treated with antithyroid drugs. This chain's CDR3 is CSVSNNVGYLGGYTF. CDR3 in DNA: TGCAGCGTCTCAAACAACGTTGGCTACCTGGGGGGCTACACCTTC.